This is a list of T cell receptor beta chains from one sample in a study of identical twins. TCRdb used MiXCR to reprocess the 5' RACE reads, holding one entry per CDR3 protein. The sample lists a few hundred thousand distinct CDR3 sequences, roughly 9.7% seen once, with about 7.1% in the top ten. These data are also associated with another study on yellow fever vaccine responses in identical twins.

The specimen was CD8+ T cells sorted from blood. The receptors originated from a woman aged 18-35 years in good health. Each CDR3 is given with its conserved first and last residue. The D gene is left open where the match is weak. Clone sizes are given selectively: once, few, many, or a class where the clone is expanded.

>TRBD2|-|TRBV3-1|TRBJ2-3
TGTGCCAGCAGCCAAGTCCTCGGGGACTACACGAGCACAGATACGCAGTATTTT
CASSQVLGDYTSTDTQYF
>-|-|TRBV4-1|TRBJ2-1
TGCGCCAGCAGCCATACACTAGCCACTCCCCTCAATGAGCAGTTCTTC
CASSHTLATPLNEQFF
>-|-|TRBV20-1|TRBJ1-2
TGCAGTGCCACCGGACTTAACTATGGCTACACCTTC
CSATGLNYGYTF
>-|many|TRBV6-5|TRBJ1-2
TGTGCCAGCAGTTACTCGAGTTCAAACTATGGCTACACCTTC
CASSYSSSNYGYTF
>TRBD2|-|TRBV12-3/TRBV12-4|TRBJ2-2
TGTGCCACCCCCGGGGGGAGCGGGGAGCTGTTTTTT
CATPGGSGELFF
>-|few|TRBV4-2|TRBJ2-1
TGTGCCAGCAGCCAAGATAGGAATCGCGAGCAGTTCTTC
CASSQDRNREQFF
>-|many|TRBV7-9|TRBJ1-1
TGTGCCAGCAGCTTAGTCTTAGCTAACACCTACACTGAAGCTTTCTTT
CASSLVLANTYTEAFF
>-|many|TRBV27|TRBJ2-1
TGTGCCAGCAGTTTAAGTATATACAATGAGCAGTTCTTC
CASSLSIYNEQFF
>-|many|TRBV27|TRBJ2-7
TGTGCCAGCTCCCACGGGTTAACCTACGAGCAGTACTTC
CASSHGLTYEQYF
>-|many|TRBV5-1|TRBJ2-6
TGCGCCAGCAGCTTGGTTCCTCAAACCCTCTCTGGGGCCAACGTCCTGACTTTC
CASSLVPQTLSGANVLTF
>-|-|TRBV27|TRBJ2-5
TGTGCCAGCAGCTCTTATGAGACCCAGTACTTC
CASSSYETQYF
>TRBD1|many|TRBV6-1|TRBJ2-1
TGTGCCAGCAGCGAAGAGCCATTAGGGACAGGGGGGTTCGATGAGCAGTTCTTC
CASSEEPLGTGGFDEQFF
>-|few|TRBV3-1|TRBJ2-3
TGTGCCAGCAGCCCCGACTACAACACAGATACGCAGTATTTT
CASSPDYNTDTQYF
>-|few|TRBV4-3|TRBJ1-4
TGCGCCAGCAGCCAAGACAAGACAACTAATGAAAAACTGTTTTTT
CASSQDKTTNEKLFF
>-|few|TRBV6-2/TRBV6-3|TRBJ2-2
TGTGCCAGCAGTTACTCAATAAGGGGCACCGGGGAGCTGTTTTTT
CASSYSIRGTGELFF
>TRBD2|-|TRBV5-6|TRBJ2-1
TGTGCCAGCAGCTTGTATCGTCGGCTAGCGGATTACAATGAGCAGTTCTTC
CASSLYRRLADYNEQFF
>-|many|TRBV7-9|TRBJ1-1
TGTGCCAGCCTTGCTCCGCCGGGACTGAACACTGAAGCTTTCTTT
CASLAPPGLNTEAFF
>-|-|TRBV11-2|TRBJ2-1
TGTGCCAGCAGCCCAGATTACAGGGAAGTCAATGAGCAGTTCTTC
CASSPDYREVNEQFF
>-|-|TRBV6-2/TRBV6-3|TRBJ2-7
TGTGCCAGCAGTTACCGGTACGAGCAGTACTTC
CASSYRYEQYF
>-|-|TRBV7-9|TRBJ1-2
TGTGCCAGCAGCTTAACAGCACGCTATGGCTACACCTTC
CASSLTARYGYTF
>-|many|TRBV3-1|TRBJ2-1
TGTGCCAGCAGCCCCCCCCCCAGTTACAATGAGCAGTTCTTC
CASSPPPSYNEQFF
>TRBD2|-|TRBV7-2|TRBJ2-1
TGTGCCAGCAGCCCAACTAGCGGGTGGGCCGATGAGCAGTTCTTC
CASSPTSGWADEQFF
>-|-|TRBV11-2|TRBJ1-2
TGTGCCAGCAGCTTAGTTTGGGGGTACACCTTC
CASSLVWGYTF
>-|few|TRBV18|TRBJ2-3
TGTGCCAGCTCACCATTTCCGGGGACACAGCAGTATTTT
CASSPFPGTQQYF
>-|few|TRBV4-3|TRBJ2-7
TGCGCCAGCAGCCAAGACAGGGAAATCTCCTACGAGCAGTACTTC
CASSQDREISYEQYF
>-|-|TRBV20-1|TRBJ2-7
TGCAGTGCTAGATCTACATATAGCCTACTCCCTCACTACGAGCAGTACTTC
CSARSTYSLLPHYEQYF
>TRBD1|few|TRBV4-3|TRBJ2-1
TGCGCCAGCAGCCAAGATAGGGGGACAGGATACAATGAGCAGTTCTTC
CASSQDRGTGYNEQFF
>-|-|TRBV11-2|TRBJ2-5
TGTGCCAGCAGCTTGGTGGAGGGGGCGGAGCCACAAGAGACCCAGTACTTC
CASSLVEGAEPQETQYF
>TRBD1|few|TRBV7-6|TRBJ2-6
TGTGCCAGCAGCGTAACCGGGACAGGGGAATCTGGGGCCAACGTCCTGACTTTC
CASSVTGTGESGANVLTF
>-|many|TRBV20-1|TRBJ2-7
TGCAGTGCTACGGAGCGGAGGAGTAACGAGCAGTACTTC
CSATERRSNEQYF
>-|many|TRBV5-1|TRBJ1-5
TGCGCCAGCAGCTTGGTCGGGGATCAGCCCCAGCATTTT
CASSLVGDQPQHF
>-|many|TRBV4-1|TRBJ2-7
TGCGCCAGCAGCCAAGCCGACACGGCGGCCTACGAGCAGTACTTC
CASSQADTAAYEQYF
>-|-|TRBV10-3|TRBJ1-5
TGTGCCATCAGTGATGCCCTACAGCCCCAGCATTTT
CAISDALQPQHF
>-|-|TRBV7-3|TRBJ1-6
TGTGCCAGCAGCTCCGAAGTCGGTGTTAATTCACCCCTCCACTTT
CASSSEVGVNSPLHF
>-|many|TRBV2|TRBJ2-1
TGTGCCAGCAGTGAAACATATCGCCGGAGTGACAATGAGCAGTTCTTC
CASSETYRRSDNEQFF
>-|-|TRBV5-1|TRBJ2-3
TGCGCCAGCACCTCATTCTTAATAAATACGCAGTATTTT
CASTSFLINTQYF